This entry lists 30 T cell receptor beta chains sequenced from one sample in a study of T cells in Graves' hyperthyroidism and ophthalmopathy. There were TCR beta CDR3 regions amplified from RNA transcripts. TCR CDR3 regions were first amplified by RT-PCR with HTBI primers. TCRdb analysed the multiplex PCR reads with MiXCR anew, one entry per CDR3 protein. Of fewer than 700,000 distinct CDR3 sequences in the sample, under 20% were seen once. Sequenced input: blood. The origin of the receptors is a young woman with Graves' ophthalmopathy.

This clonotype showed up many times. The chain links TRBV11-2 to TRBJ2-1; 10 nucleotides align to TRBD1. After removal of 3 bases from V and 0 bases from J, the junction contained 5 bases not matched to a gene. The V gene's germline CDR1 is SGHAT and CDR2 FQNNGV. The CDR3 consists of 17 residues. The CDR3 here is CASSLSTGGFSYNEQFF. CDR3 sequence (DNA): TGTGCCAGCAGCTTGTCGACAGGGGGCTTCTCCTACAATGAGCAGTTCTTC.

This clonotype has only a few counts. The chain couples TRBV20-1 to TRBJ1-5, with D hard to call. The CDR3 totals 12 residues. V lost 5 bases and J 6 bases, leaving 11 bases between the germline ends. CDR1 and CDR2 from the germline V gene are DFQATT and SNEGSKA (reference sequence). CDR3 in DNA: TGCAGTGCTGTGGAGGGTTTTCAGCCCCAGCATTTT. Protein product: CSAVEGFQPQHF.

This clonotype has a handful of counts. The CDR3, as DNA: TGTGCCAGCAGCCGGGGACAGGGGAGAGCTGGAAACACCATATATTTT. It yields the protein CASSRGQGRAGNTIYF. The rearrangement joins TRBV12-3 or TRBV12-4 to TRBJ1-3; 10 bases agree with TRBD1. The ends lost 6 bases at V and 2 bases at J; junction bases unmatched: 7. CDR3 length equals 16 residues.

The CDR3 sequence is CASSPQMGYGYTF. The CDR3 DNA reads as TGTGCCAGTAGCCCCCAGATGGGATATGGCTACACCTTC. The chain links TRBV19 to TRBJ1-2; D ambiguous. This CDR3 is built from 13 residues. The V end was cut by 6 bases, the J end by 5 bases, with 13 bases between. The germline V gene encodes CDR1 LNHDA and CDR2 SQIVND (reference sequence).

This clonotype was counted many times. The chain has TRBV5-1 and TRBJ2-3; TRBD2 is a possible D gene (6 bases). V was trimmed by 5 bases and J by 5 bases, leaving 21 bases between them. Germline loops: CDR1 SGHRS, CDR2 YFSETQ. The CDR3 has 16 residues. CDR3 nucleotide sequence: TGCGCCAGCAGGCGAACCCGGGAGTCCTTAAGAGATACGCAGTATTTT. Its protein product is CASRRTRESLRDTQYF.

Many counts were recorded for this clonotype. The V gene is TRBV2, the J gene TRBJ1-4, with TRBD1 matching over 7 bases. The V and J ends lost 4 bases and 5 bases, in that order; junction bases with no gene match: 4. The CDR3 is 14 amino acids. Germline assignment: CDR1 SNHLY and CDR2 FYNNEI. The CDR3 DNA follows: TGTGCCAGCAGTGTGGGACAGATCAATGAAAAACTGTTTTTT. Its protein product is CASSVGQINEKLFF.

Comment on this clonotype: It may be a read error: a sequence one base away is much more abundant. The V call is TRBV30, the J call TRBJ1-5, with D hard to call. The CDR3 has 15 amino acids. V was pared by 0 bases and J by 2 bases, with 11 bases between. Germline CDR1 GTSNPN, CDR2 SVGIG (reference sequence). CDR3 sequence (DNA): TGTGCCTGGAGTGTCGGTCGGTCGGGCAATCAGCCCCAGCATTTT. This gives the protein CAWSVGRSGNQPQHF.

This sequence joins TRBV5-1 and TRBJ1-2; 8 bases fit TRBD1. The CDR3 is made up of 15 amino acids. The V gene's germline CDR1 is SGHRS and CDR2 YFSETQ. V lost 0 bases and J lost 4; bases outside the gene matches: 5. For the CDR3, the DNA is TGCGCCAGCAGCTTGGCCAGACAGGGGATCTATGGCTACACCTTC. Translating gives CASSLARQGIYGYTF. The whole variable domain, remainder taken from reference TRBV5-1 and TRBJ1-2, is KAGVTQTPRYLIKTRGQQVTLSCSPISGHRSVSWYQQTPGQGLQFLFEYFSETQRNKGNFPGRFSGRQFSNSRSEMNVSTLELGDSALYLCASSLARQGIYGYTFGSGTRLTVV.

The genes are TRBV29-1 and TRBJ1-2; 7 nucleotides agree with TRBD1. V lost 7 bases, J lost 1 base, and 12 bases stayed unmatched. Germline CDR1 and CDR2: SQVTM and ANQGSEA. This CDR3 is 15 amino acids long. As DNA, the CDR3 is TGCAGCGCCTTGTGGTGGGACAGAGTTAACTATGGCTACACCTTC. Translated, it gives CSALWWDRVNYGYTF.

This clonotype was detected many times. The V gene is TRBV6-1, the J gene TRBJ2-7; D is possibly TRBD2 (6 bases). Germline CDR1 is MNHNS and CDR2 is SASEGT. The CDR3 loop spans 14 amino acids. Between the trimmed V and J ends, which lost 5 bases and 2 bases, there was a span of 13 bases. Here the CDR3 DNA reads TGTGCCAGCAGTTACGACGGGGGAACCTACGAGCAGTACTTC. This sequence encodes CASSYDGGTYEQYF.

This clonotype was detected only once. The rearrangement links TRBV5-1 to TRBJ2-7; D is unresolved. Germline-derived CDR1 and CDR2 are SGHRS and YFSETQ. V was shortened by 4 bases and J by 3 bases, with 8 bases between the two germline ends. This CDR3 is built from 12 residues. The CDR3 is CASSGENYEQYF. In nucleotides, the CDR3 is TGCGCCAGCAGCGGAGAGAACTACGAGCAGTACTTC.

This clonotype was observed many times. The V call is TRBV18, the J call TRBJ2-5, with a weak D call TRBD2 (5 bases). The CDR3 extends over 17 amino acids. Trimming took 2 bases from V and 1 from J, leaving 17 bases between them. Germline-derived CDR1 and CDR2 are KGHSH and LQKENI. The CDR3: CASSPRRSIRGQETQYF. DNA of the CDR3: TGTGCCAGCTCACCAAGGAGATCGATCCGGGGCCAAGAGACCCAGTACTTC.

This clonotype was seen a handful of times. The chain joins TRBV4-2 to TRBJ1-5, with a weak D call TRBD1 (5 bases). V lost 1 base, J lost 7 bases, and 20 bases lay in between. The CDR3 spans 17 residues. The germline CDR1 and CDR2 sequences are LGHNA and YNFKEQ. The CDR3 region has the DNA TGTGCCAGCAGCCAAGCAGTGTACCGGGGGAAAGACCAGCCCCAGCATTTT. This encodes CASSQAVYRGKDQPQHF.

This clonotype was counted between two and nine times. This chain links TRBV2 with TRBJ1-2; D unclear. CDR3 size: 14 residues. CDR1 SNHLY and CDR2 FYNNEI come from the germline V gene. Trimming shortened V by 5 bases and J by 0 bases, and 10 bases separated the two germline ends. CDR3 DNA: TGTGCCAGCAGTCCCCCCGGGACTAACTATGGCTACACCTTC. Translating gives CASSPPGTNYGYTF.

This clonotype was observed many times. V and J are TRBV30 and TRBJ2-1; 11 bases map to TRBD1. The germline V gene has CDR1 GTSNPN and CDR2 SVGIG (reference sequence). Unmatched junction bases numbered 5, after V lost 0 bases and J lost 7 bases. The CDR3 covers 15 residues. This CDR3 reads CAWSVRTGGLNEQFF. The DNA of the CDR3 is TGTGCCTGGAGTGTTAGGACAGGGGGCTTAAATGAGCAGTTCTTC.

This clonotype was detected a few times. With a much larger clone just one base away, this may be a read error. Given the absence of the conserved phenylalanine or tryptophan at the CDR3 end, a read error is likely. The genes are TRBV11-2 and TRBJ2-1; possibly TRBD2 for D (5 bases). The CDR3 spans 15 residues. V dropped 1 base and J dropped 5 bases, with 12 bases sitting between them. Germline loops: CDR1 SGHAT, CDR2 FQNNGV. The CDR3 protein is CASSLGVSADNEQFL. The CDR3 DNA sequence: TGTGCCAGCAGCTTAGGGGTTAGCGCTGACAATGAGCAGTTCCTC.

This clonotype was recorded many times. This chain's CDR3 is CSAGGLALNEQYF. CDR3 DNA: TGCAGTGCTGGCGGACTAGCCCTCAACGAGCAGTACTTC. The V and J genes are TRBV20-1 and TRBJ2-7; 8 bases fit TRBD2. The CDR3 sequence is 13 residues long. The V gene's germline CDR1 is DFQATT and CDR2 SNEGSKA (reference sequence). Trimming cost V 5 bases and J 5 bases; bases outside gene matches: 8.

The sample holds many counts of this clonotype. The chain carries TRBV5-1 and TRBJ2-1, with 7 bases aligning to TRBD2. V was clipped by 1 base and J by 7 bases; unmatched bases: 8. Germline V lookup: CDR1 SGHRS, CDR2 YFSETQ. The CDR3 is 15 amino acids. CDR3 in amino acids: CASSLTSAKENEQFF. CDR3 DNA sequence: TGCGCCAGCAGCTTGACTAGCGCCAAGGAGAATGAGCAGTTCTTC.

As to this clonotype: A much larger clone lies one base from this, so it may be a read error. This chain uses TRBV20-1 with TRBJ1-1; a weak D match, TRBD1 (5 bases). Deletions cut 1 base from V and 0 bases from J, with 6 bases between. The CDR3 runs 13 residues. Germline V gene data show CDR1 as DFQATT and CDR2 as SNEGSKA (reference sequence). DNA of the CDR3: TGCAGTGCTAGAGGGGGGATGAACACTGAAGCTTTCTTT. Its protein is CSARGGMNTEAFF.

The rearrangement uses TRBV5-1 and TRBJ2-2; the match to TRBD1 covers 8 bases. CDR3 size: 15 residues. V dropped 5 bases and J dropped 6; count of bases not matched to a gene: 9. Germline V gives CDR1 SGHRS, CDR2 YFSETQ. CDR3 amino acids: CASRFPGQDSGELFF. In nucleotides, the CDR3 is TGCGCCAGCAGATTCCCGGGACAGGATTCCGGGGAGCTGTTTTTT.

This clonotype showed up many times. The chain uses TRBV7-9 and TRBJ2-1; possibly TRBD2 for D (6 bases). The CDR3 is 14 residues long. Germline V gives CDR1 SEHNR, CDR2 FQNEAQ (reference sequence). V lost 5 bases to trimming and J lost 3 bases, with 11 bases between them. The CDR3 sequence is CASSTGTLYNEQFF. The CDR3 DNA is TGTGCCAGCAGCACCGGGACTCTCTACAATGAGCAGTTCTTC.

This clonotype was counted ten times or more. The chain uses TRBV6-2 or TRBV6-3 and TRBJ2-1; 7 bases map to TRBD2. V trimming: 5 bases; J trimming: 9 bases; junction bases outside the gene matches: 13. The CDR3 covers 15 residues. The germline gives CDR1 MNHEY, CDR2 SVGEGT. CDR3 bases: TGTGCCAGCAGTAGCGGGACTATCGTGTTGGGTGAGCAGTTCTTC. This codes for CASSSGTIVLGEQFF.

In its sample, this clonotype was seen once. This chain joins TRBV13 and TRBJ1-4; D is unclear. Germline CDR1 and CDR2: PRHDT and FYEKMQ (reference sequence). Trimming left V 5 bases short and J 4 bases short, with 14 bases between. This CDR3 comprises 15 residues. As DNA, the CDR3 is TGTGCCAGCAGCCAAACGACAAGCAATAATGAAAAACTGTTTTTT. Translation gives CASSQTTSNNEKLFF.

In its sample, this clonotype was seen many times. The rearrangement uses TRBV12-3 or TRBV12-4 and TRBJ1-1; 9 bases fit TRBD1. The CDR3 extends over 15 amino acids. The V segment lost 6 bases and the J segment 1 base; nucleotides outside the gene matches: 6. The CDR3 is CASRLQGARNTEAFF. As DNA, the CDR3 is TGTGCCAGCAGGCTACAGGGGGCAAGGAACACTGAAGCTTTCTTT.

This clonotype was recorded at least ten times. The genes are TRBV10-3 and TRBJ2-3; 9 bases are a match to TRBD2. Looked up from germline, CDR1 is ENHRY and CDR2 is SYGVKD. This CDR3 comprises 15 residues. V lost 7 bases and J lost 4; bases outside the gene matches: 9. This CDR3 is CAIKALAGKSDTQYF. CDR3 in DNA: TGTGCCATCAAAGCCCTAGCGGGAAAGTCAGATACGCAGTATTTT.

This clonotype came up many times. The rearrangement links TRBV11-3 to TRBJ2-3, with TRBD2 matching over 13 bases. V was clipped by 5 bases and J by 6 bases; unmatched bases: 11. CDR3 length: 17 amino acids. Germline V lookup: CDR1 SGHNT, CDR2 YENEEA. The CDR3 here is CASSLGTSGTRADTQYF. The CDR3 DNA reads as TGTGCCAGCAGCCTAGGGACTAGCGGGACCCGAGCGGATACGCAGTATTTT.

The V gene is TRBV28, the J gene TRBJ2-2; D is tentatively TRBD1 or TRBD2 (5 bases each). Germline values: CDR1 MDHEN, CDR2 SYDVKM. The V gene lost 5 bases and the J gene lost 3 bases, with 19 bases spanning the gap. The CDR3 totals 17 residues. In nucleotides, the CDR3 is TGTGCCAGCAGTCCAAATCAGGGAGAAGTGTACACCGGGGAGCTGTTTTTT. This translates into CASSPNQGEVYTGELFF.

This chain uses TRBV11-3 with TRBJ1-1, with D perhaps TRBD1 (6 bases). This CDR3 has 13 amino acids. The V gene's germline CDR1 is SGHNT and CDR2 YENEEA. The V gene lost 5 bases and the J gene lost 8 bases, with 15 bases spanning the gap. In DNA, the CDR3 is TGTGCCAGCAGCCAAGGGGGTGGACAGGAAGCTTTCTTT. It specifies CASSQGGGQEAFF.

This clonotype was detected a few times. The genes are TRBV6-6 and TRBJ1-3; 9 bases fit TRBD1. The length of the CDR3 is 16 residues. The junction had 5 bases not matched to a gene; V was cut back by 2 bases and J by 3 bases. Germline V lookup: CDR1 MNHNY, CDR2 SVGAGI (reference sequence). CDR3 in DNA: TGTGCCAGCAGTTACACCACAGGGGGCTATGGAAACACCATATATTTT. It specifies CASSYTTGGYGNTIYF.

The V and J genes are TRBV4-2 and TRBJ2-1; D may be TRBD2 (6 bases). Trimming took off 1 base at V and 5 bases at J, with 12 bases between the two ends. This CDR3 has 15 residues. CDR1 is LGHNA and CDR2 is YNFKEQ in the germline V gene. The CDR3 protein is CASSQALATNNEQFF. For the CDR3, the DNA is TGTGCCAGCAGCCAAGCTCTAGCGACCAACAATGAGCAGTTCTTC.